A single sample gave rise to the 15 T cell receptor beta chains below, sequenced in a study of regulatory T cells in long-lasting Graves disease. MiXCR, applied by TCRdb to the reads, yields one record per CDR3 protein. The sample lists more than 850 distinct CDR3 sequences, roughly 70% seen once, with about 9.3% in the top ten. PBMCs provided the RNA from which the TCR library was made. The sample here was peripheral blood mononuclear cells (PBMCs), taken with antithyroid drug treatment, in newly diagnosed or persistent Graves disease (not recorded which). These receptors originate from a woman between 35 and 50 years old with Graves disease.

The rearrangement links TRBV6-1 to TRBJ1-1; D is ambiguous. Germline lookup yields CDR1 MNHNS and CDR2 SASEGT. CDR3 size: 13 residues. The germline V and J ends were trimmed by 1 base and 3 bases, with 6 bases remaining between them. CDR3: CASSEGRDTEAFF. DNA of the CDR3: TGTGCCAGCAGTGAAGGGAGGGACACTGAAGCTTTCTTT.

V and J are TRBV12-3 or TRBV12-4 and TRBJ1-6; no firm D call. This CDR3 is 15 amino acids long. V was pared by 0 bases and J by 8 bases, with 11 bases between. CDR3 sequence reads: CASSLASMGDSPLHF. The CDR3 DNA reads as TGTGCCAGCAGTTTAGCGTCCATGGGTGATTCACCCCTCCACTTT.

This clonotype was seen a few times. The chain uses TRBV4-1 and TRBJ2-5; maybe TRBD1 (5 bases). V was trimmed by 9 bases and J by 4 bases, leaving 9 bases between them. CDR1 MGHRA and CDR2 YSYEKL come from the germline V gene. This CDR3 comprises 11 residues. CDR3 loop: CASGAAETQYF. The CDR3 region has the DNA TGCGCCAGTGGGGCGGCAGAGACCCAGTACTTC.

This rearrangement joins TRBV5-1 to TRBJ2-7, with D perhaps matching TRBD2 (5 bases). The CDR3 is made up of 12 amino acids. The germline CDR1 and CDR2 sequences are SGHRS and YFSETQ. Trimming pared 1 base from V and 5 bases from J, leaving 7 bases between. CDR3 residues: CASSLPGNEQYF. The CDR3 DNA reads TGCGCCAGCAGCTTGCCCGGGAACGAGCAGTACTTC.

This clonotype was counted between two and nine times. J is TRBJ2-1 and V is TRBV24-1; the D is unclear. V was clipped by 1 base and J by 8 bases, with 8 bases between them. The CDR3 totals 13 residues. Germline V gives CDR1 KGHDR, CDR2 SFDVKD. DNA of the CDR3: TGTGCCACCAGTGATTTACGAGGATATGAGCAGTTCTTC. It codes for CATSDLRGYEQFF.

This clonotype was observed a few times. This rearrangement joins TRBV9 to TRBJ2-7, with TRBD1 as a possible D gene (5 bases). The V and J ends lost 0 bases and 6 bases respectively, with 16 bases between them. The CDR3 is 15 amino acids. Germline loops: CDR1 SGDLS, CDR2 YYNGEE. The CDR3 bases are TGTGCCAGCAGCGTAGTAAGTACAGGCATTGGCGAGCAGTACTTC. This sequence encodes CASSVVSTGIGEQYF. Drawing the rest from reference TRBV9 and TRBJ2-7, the complete variable domain is DSGVTQTPKHLITATGQRVTLRCSPRSGDLSVYWYQQSLDQGLQFLIQYYNGEERAKGNILERFSAQQFPDLHSELNLSSLELGDSALYFCASSVVSTGIGEQYFGPGTRLTVT.

The V and J genes are TRBV28 and TRBJ2-3; D possibly corresponds to TRBD2 (6 bases). This CDR3 has 15 amino acids. CDR1 is MDHEN and CDR2 is SYDVKM in the germline V gene. Trimming left V 3 bases short and J 2 bases short, with 12 bases between. DNA of the CDR3: TGTGCCAGCAGTTTGCCTAGCGCCCTCACAGATACGCAGTATTTT. Its translation is CASSLPSALTDTQYF.

This clonotype has a single count. The chain joins TRBV4-2 to TRBJ2-5; 9 nucleotides align to TRBD1. The CDR3 runs to 15 residues. Trimming cost V 6 bases and J 0 bases; bases outside gene matches: 5. Per the germline V gene, CDR1 is LGHNA and CDR2 is YNFKEQ. The CDR3 sequence is CASSRGQGYQETQYF. The DNA for the CDR3 is TGTGCCAGCAGTCGCGGACAGGGGTACCAAGAGACCCAGTACTTC.

This clonotype was counted only a few times. V and J are TRBV12-3 or TRBV12-4 and TRBJ2-6; 8 nucleotides line up with TRBD2. V gave up 7 bases and J gave up 4 bases; unmatched junction bases: 15. There are 18 residues in the CDR3. The CDR3 nucleotides are TGTGCCAGCATTACTACGGGAGGGGCGTGGGCCGGGGCCAACGTCCTGACTTTC. It translates to CASITTGGAWAGANVLTF.

The J gene is TRBJ2-3, the V gene TRBV20-1; D unresolved. Germline lookup yields CDR1 DFQATT and CDR2 SNEGSKA (reference sequence). Trimming removed 4 bases at V and 3 bases at J, with 14 bases between. The CDR3 spans 14 residues. The DNA for the CDR3 is TGCAGTGCTATGAAATGGCCGAGGACAGATACGCAGTATTTT. Its protein is CSAMKWPRTDTQYF.

The rearrangement joins TRBV29-1 to TRBJ2-3; D not certain. CDR3 size: 12 residues. Germline V gene data show CDR1 as SQVTM and CDR2 as ANQGSEA. With 0 bases removed from V and 3 bases from J, the gap between germline ends came to 4 bases. The CDR3 is CSVEEGTDTQYF. In nucleotides, the CDR3 is TGCAGCGTTGAAGAAGGTACAGATACGCAGTATTTT.

The CDR3 here is CSVDIADSYEQYF. The CDR3 DNA reads as TGCAGCGTTGATATCGCTGATTCCTACGAGCAGTACTTC. The chain uses TRBV29-1 and TRBJ2-7; D gene ambiguous. The CDR3 spans 13 residues. V dropped 3 bases and J dropped 1 base, with 10 bases sitting between them. Germline V gene data show CDR1 as SQVTM and CDR2 as ANQGSEA.

V and J are TRBV4-1 and TRBJ1-5; D may be TRBD1 (6 bases). CDR3 length equals 15 residues. The V gene lost 0 bases and the J gene lost 7 bases, with 13 bases spanning the gap. Germline CDR1 MGHRA, CDR2 YSYEKL. In DNA, the CDR3 is TGCGCCAGCAGCCAAGATGGGCAGGGGTGGCAGCCCCAGCATTTT. Protein: CASSQDGQGWQPQHF.

The chain recombines TRBV28 with TRBJ2-3; D uncertain. CDR3 length: 12 residues. CDR1 is MDHEN, CDR2 SYDVKM, per germline. Trimming pared 6 bases from V and 9 bases from J, leaving 13 bases between. This chain's CDR3 is CASRDWDGTQYF. CDR3 nucleotide sequence: TGTGCCAGCAGAGACTGGGATGGGACGCAGTATTTT.

Details on this clonotype: Germline is not matched at one junction end, which may reflect a read error. The rearrangement links TRBV18 to TRBJ1-6, with 9 nucleotides matching TRBD1. CDR3 length equals 15 residues. The germline gives CDR1 KGHSH, CDR2 LQKENI. CDR3 sequence: CASSPQGTGSSPLHF. Here the CDR3 DNA reads TGTGCCAGCTCACCGCAAGGGACAGGGAGTTCACCCCTCCATTTT.